Listed here are 20 T cell receptor beta chains from one sample, sequenced in a study of cytomegalovirus exposure and HLA in healthy donors. The primer mix had 60 Vbeta and 13 Jbeta primers. The repertoire was sequenced with immunoSEQ multiplex PCR; TCRdb's copy has only in-frame clones and lacks some. The repertoire holds 130,000 to 150,000 clones, with around three quarters as singletons. Sequencing was performed on PBMCs. Every receptor here comes from a woman aged 40 to 50 in good health and CMV-seronegative.

This clone was found once. The rearrangement links TRBV4-1 to TRBJ2-3; 7 nucleotides align to TRBD1. The CDR3 loop spans 17 amino acids. Per the germline V gene, CDR1 is MGHRA and CDR2 is YSYEKL. V shed 4 bases, J shed 8 bases, and the junction held 18 bases outside the gene matches. The CDR3 nucleotides are TGCGCCAGCAGCCTCAATCCCAGACAGGGTGGGATGGCTACGCAGTATTTT. Translation gives CASSLNPRQGGMATQYF.

The chain recombines TRBV11-2 with TRBJ1-2; D possibly corresponds to TRBD1 (6 bases). Trimming removed 8 bases at V and 8 bases at J, with 21 bases between. The CDR3 totals 14 residues. Germline loops: CDR1 SGHAT, CDR2 FQNNGV. The DNA of the CDR3 is TGTGCCAGCTCGCAGGGGCGCGGTTTGGGGGGCTACACCTTC. Translation: CASSQGRGLGGYTF.

Only a few counts were recorded for this clone. The genes are TRBV10-3 and TRBJ1-1; the D gene is possibly TRBD1 (6 bases). The germline V gene encodes CDR1 ENHRY and CDR2 SYGVKD. CDR3 length: 13 amino acids. V lost 5 bases and J lost 1, with 8 bases in between. The CDR3 nucleotides are TGTGCCATCAGTATGACAGGGAACACTGAAGCTTTCTTT. It translates to CAISMTGNTEAFF.

V and J are TRBV5-4 and TRBJ2-3; 7 bases match TRBD2. The CDR3 sequence is 14 residues long. Germline values: CDR1 SGHNT, CDR2 YYREEE (reference sequence). The trim removed 4 bases at V and 1 base at J, leaving 3 bases unmatched. The CDR3 is CASSLSGGTDTQYF. CDR3 nucleotides: TGTGCCAGCAGCCTAAGCGGGGGCACAGATACGCAGTATTTT.

This chain joins TRBV5-6 and TRBJ2-7; 14 bases map to TRBD2. Losses at the gene ends were 2 bases for V and 5 bases for J; bases not matched to a gene: 6. This CDR3 is built from 16 residues. The germline V gene has CDR1 SGHDT and CDR2 YYEEEE. The chain's CDR3 is CASSFRGLAGEHEQYF. The CDR3, as DNA: TGTGCCAGCAGCTTCAGGGGACTAGCGGGGGAACACGAGCAGTACTTC.

For the CDR3, the DNA is TGTGCCAGCGACCGAGGACAGACCCCGAGAAACACCATATATTTT. It codes for CASDRGQTPRNTIYF. This chain joins TRBV28 and TRBJ1-3, with a possible D match to TRBD1 (6 bases). Germline V gene sequence: CDR1 MDHEN, CDR2 SYDVKM. Trimming took 8 bases from V and 5 from J, leaving 19 bases between them. The CDR3 loop spans 15 amino acids.

The J gene is TRBJ2-5, the V gene TRBV2, with TRBD2 matching over 8 bases. V shed 6 bases, J shed 11 bases, and the junction held 8 bases outside the gene matches. This CDR3 is 12 amino acids long. The germline gives CDR1 SNHLY, CDR2 FYNNEI. The CDR3, as DNA: TGTGCCAGCAGACCCTGGACTAGCTCACAGTACTTC. It is translated as CASRPWTSSQYF. Based on the CDR3 plus reference TRBV2 and TRBJ2-5, the full variable domain is EPEVTQTPSHQVTQMGQEVILRCVPISNHLYFYWYRQILGQKVEFLVSFYNNEISEKSEIFDDQFSVERPDGSNFTLKIRSTKLEDSAMYFCASRPWTSSQYFGPGTRLLVL.

The CDR3 coding sequence is TGTGCCATCAGTGAGGGTAGCGGATCACAAAACACTGAAGCTTTCTTT. It encodes CAISEGSGSQNTEAFF. The chain carries TRBV10-3 and TRBJ1-1; D not certain. The CDR3 is made up of 16 amino acids. Germline V gene sequence: CDR1 ENHRY, CDR2 SYGVKD. Between the trimmed V and J ends, which lost 2 bases and 2 bases, there was a span of 15 bases.

The chain has TRBV7-9 and TRBJ2-7; 9 nucleotides match TRBD1. J lost 6 bases, V lost 6 bases, and 9 bases had no gene match. The CDR3 consists of 14 residues. Germline V gene lookup returns CDR1 SEHNR and CDR2 FQNEAQ (reference sequence). The CDR3 coding sequence is TGTGCCAGCAGTTCCTCGGGACAGGGCGCCGAGCAGTACTTC. This encodes CASSSSGQGAEQYF.

This clone has a handful of counts. The chain recombines TRBV28 with TRBJ1-5; 9 nucleotides agree with TRBD1. The ends lost 6 bases at V and 0 bases at J; junction bases unmatched: 15. CDR3 length: 19 residues. Germline V gives CDR1 MDHEN, CDR2 SYDVKM. The CDR3 reads CASSRLLDRGPHSNQPQHF. In DNA, the CDR3 is TGTGCCAGCAGCCGACTATTGGACAGGGGACCCCATAGCAATCAGCCCCAGCATTTT.

The chain is built from TRBV20-1 and TRBJ1-1; D might be TRBD1 (6 bases). V was trimmed by 7 bases and J by 9 bases, leaving 9 bases between them. The CDR3 is made up of 9 amino acids. Germline CDR1 DFQATT, CDR2 SNEGSKA (reference sequence). In DNA form, the CDR3 reads TGCAGTGACAGGGTTCAAGCTTTCTTT. Residues: CSDRVQAFF.

The chain has TRBV19 and TRBJ2-5; no definite D call. Trimming shortened V by 4 bases and J by 5 bases, and 11 bases separated the two germline ends. Germline V gene lookup returns CDR1 LNHDA and CDR2 SQIVND (reference sequence). The CDR3 has 13 residues. Written as DNA, the CDR3 is TGTGCCAGTAGTACTTCGCCGAGGGAGACCCAGTACTTC. Translated: CASSTSPRETQYF.

The chain employs TRBV5-1 and TRBJ1-2, with 9 bases identical to TRBD1. Germline loops: CDR1 SGHRS, CDR2 YFSETQ. Trimming at V came to 0 bases and at J to 12 bases, leaving 9 bases not matched to a gene. The CDR3 sequence is 14 residues long. CDR3 bases: TGCGCCAGCAGCTTGGATCCGGGACAGGGTGGAAACACCTTC. Amino acid sequence: CASSLDPGQGGNTF.

The chain is built from TRBV12-1 and TRBJ1-2. TRBV12-1 constitutes a pseudogene. The CDR3 loop spans 14 amino acids. In DNA form, the CDR3 reads TGTGCCAGCAGCAAGGGGGGGAGCTTAAATGGCTACACCTTC. The encoded protein is CASSKGGSLNGYTF.

The chain links TRBV7-8 to TRBJ1-1, with 9 nucleotides matching TRBD1. The CDR3 extends over 15 amino acids. Germline CDR1 SGHVS, CDR2 FQNEAQ. V gave up 4 bases and J gave up 4 bases; unmatched junction bases: 7. CDR3 protein: CASSSADRGSTEAFF. CDR3 nucleotide sequence: TGTGCCAGCAGCTCGGCGGACAGGGGTTCCACTGAAGCTTTCTTT.

The gene calls are TRBV11-2 and TRBJ1-2; D call uncertain. V lost 4 bases and J lost 3, with 15 bases in between. Germline CDR1 is SGHAT and CDR2 is FQNNGV. There are 15 residues in the CDR3. DNA of the CDR3: TGTGCCAGCAGCTCCAGATCACGGGGAGACTATGGCTACACCTTC. Protein sequence: CASSSRSRGDYGYTF. Full variable domain (missing parts from reference TRBV11-2 and TRBJ1-2): EAGVAQSPRYKIIEKRQSVAFWCNPISGHATLYWYQQILGQGPKLLIQFQNNGVVDDSQLPKDRFSAERLKGVDSTLKIQPAKLEDSAVYLCASSSRSRGDYGYTFGSGTRLTVV.

This rearrangement joins TRBV25-1 to TRBJ1-2; D possibly corresponds to TRBD1 (6 bases). V lost 5 bases and J lost 6, with 22 bases in between. CDR3 length equals 16 residues. The V gene's germline CDR1 is MGHDK and CDR2 SYGVNS. Written as DNA, the CDR3 is TGTGCCAGCAGTATTTCCACACAGGGAGTGGGGGATGGCTACACCTTC. It codes for CASSISTQGVGDGYTF.

The chain uses TRBV19 and TRBJ1-6; D not resolved. The V gene lost 2 bases and the J gene lost 0 bases, with 8 bases spanning the gap. CDR1 LNHDA and CDR2 SQIVND come from the germline V gene (reference sequence). This CDR3 is 16 amino acids long. This chain's CDR3 is CASSIMASSYNSPLHF. The CDR3 DNA reads as TGTGCCAGTAGTATAATGGCAAGCTCCTATAATTCACCCCTCCACTTT. Combining the CDR3 with reference TRBV19 and TRBJ1-6 gives the whole variable domain DGGITQSPKYLFRKEGQNVTLSCEQNLNHDAMYWYRQDPGQGLRLIYYSQIVNDFQKGDIAEGYSVSREKKESFPLTVTSAQKNPTAFYLCASSIMASSYNSPLHFGNGTRLTVT.

The J gene is TRBJ1-2, the V gene TRBV6-1; tentatively, D is TRBD1 (5 bases). The V gene lost 3 bases and the J gene lost 3 bases, with 17 bases spanning the gap. The CDR3 is 16 residues long. Germline lookup yields CDR1 MNHNS and CDR2 SASEGT. CDR3 sequence: CASSDAQVPNYYGYTF. The CDR3 nucleotides are TGTGCCAGCAGTGATGCACAGGTCCCCAACTACTATGGCTACACCTTC.

CDR3 sequence: CASSWQGTLYNEQFF. The DNA of the CDR3 is TGCGCCAGCAGTTGGCAGGGGACGCTCTACAATGAGCAGTTCTTC. The chain employs TRBV5-1 and TRBJ2-1, with a weak D call TRBD1 (6 bases). This CDR3 has 15 amino acids. V was cut by 5 bases and J by 3 bases, with 15 bases left in between. From germline, CDR1 is SGHRS and CDR2 YFSETQ.